These 7 T cell receptor beta chains share one sample of origin, sequenced in a study of T cells in Graves' hyperthyroidism and ophthalmopathy. Template material for amplifying TCR beta CDR3 regions consisted of RNA transcripts. When the TCR CDR3 underwent first-round RT-PCR, the HTBI primer set was used. TCRdb re-derived calls from the multiplex PCR reads in MiXCR, one entry per CDR3 protein. This table holds roughly 100,000 distinct CDR3 sequences, approximately 39% found once. The sequenced material came from peripheral blood or thyroid tissue (not recorded which). These receptors were collected from a woman younger than 45 with Graves' hyperthyroidism.

This clonotype was picked up many times. The chain couples TRBV7-9 to TRBJ1-1; D unresolved. Deletions cut 5 bases from V and 4 bases from J, with 8 bases between. In germline, CDR1 is SEHNR, CDR2 FQNEAQ (reference sequence). This CDR3 spans 12 amino acids. The CDR3 coding sequence is TGTGCCAGCAGCCCGTTACGCACTGAAGCTTTCTTT. It is translated as CASSPLRTEAFF.

The rearrangement uses TRBV7-2 and TRBJ2-7, with 9 bases aligning to TRBD2. The germline CDR1 and CDR2 sequences are SGHTA and FQGNSA. Unmatched junction bases numbered 4, after V lost 5 bases and J lost 2 bases. The CDR3 contains 14 residues. DNA for the CDR3: TGTGCCAGCAGCATGAGCGGGAGGACCTACGAGCAGTACTTC. Encoded protein: CASSMSGRTYEQYF.

The rearrangement links TRBV9 to TRBJ2-7; the match to TRBD2 covers 11 bases. CDR3 size: 13 residues. V dropped 4 bases and J dropped 7; count of bases not matched to a gene: 4. Germline lookup yields CDR1 SGDLS and CDR2 YYNGEE. The CDR3: CASSTGLAAEQYF. CDR3 DNA: TGTGCCAGCAGCACGGGACTAGCGGCAGAGCAGTACTTC. Combining the CDR3 with reference TRBV9 and TRBJ2-7 gives the whole variable domain DSGVTQTPKHLITATGQRVTLRCSPRSGDLSVYWYQQSLDQGLQFLIQYYNGEERAKGNILERFSAQQFPDLHSELNLSSLELGDSALYFCASSTGLAAEQYFGPGTRLTVT.

This clonotype was counted ten times or more. The CDR3 region is CASSLRGSGELFF. CDR3 DNA: TGTGCCAGCAGCTTAAGGGGTAGTGGGGAGCTGTTTTTT. The V and J genes are TRBV7-6 and TRBJ2-2; a possible D gene is TRBD1 (5 bases). Per the germline V gene, CDR1 is SGHVS and CDR2 is FNYEAQ. V was clipped by 2 bases and J by 8 bases, with 9 bases between them. The CDR3 is 13 amino acids.

This clonotype has at least ten counts. The chain combines TRBV20-1 with TRBJ1-2; D is uncertain. Germline assignment: CDR1 DFQATT and CDR2 SNEGSKA (reference sequence). This CDR3 is 12 amino acids long. The V end was cut by 5 bases, the J end by 8 bases, with 15 bases between. The CDR3 bases are TGCAGTGCTCAGGATTTTGCGAGGGGCTACACCTTC. Its protein is CSAQDFARGYTF.

Turning to this clonotype: It is likely a read error, because the conserved phenylalanine at the end of the CDR3 is missing. The chain employs TRBV5-4 and TRBJ2-3; tentatively, D is TRBD2 (6 bases). Between the trimmed V and J ends, which lost 3 bases and 6 bases, there was a span of 17 bases. The CDR3 extends over 15 amino acids. CDR1 SGHNT and CDR2 YYREEE come from the germline V gene (reference sequence). The CDR3 DNA reads as TGTGCCAGCAGCTCGGGAACGGGAGTGGCGGATACGCAGTATATT. This gives the protein CASSSGTGVADTQYI.

This clonotype has a count of ten or more. The J gene is TRBJ1-1, the V gene TRBV2, with D unclear. The CDR3 runs 12 residues. V was cut by 3 bases and J by 6 bases, with 8 bases left in between. Germline V gene data show CDR1 as SNHLY and CDR2 as FYNNEI. The chain's CDR3 is CASSEAGAEAFF. The DNA for the CDR3 is TGTGCCAGCAGTGAGGCCGGAGCTGAAGCTTTCTTT.